Below are 21 T cell receptor beta chains sequenced from a single sample in a study of cytomegalovirus exposure and HLA in healthy donors. 13 Jbeta primers and 60 Vbeta primers were used for the PCR. Assay: immunoSEQ multiplex PCR; the TCRdb copy retains only in-frame clones and omits some. The table lists a few hundred thousand clones, 77% of them singletons, with less than 3.5% in the top ten. The sequencing sample was made of PBMCs. The source of these receptors is a woman aged 60-70 years in good health and CMV-seropositive.

This clone was observed once. This chain uses TRBV29-1 with TRBJ2-3, with unresolved D. With 3 bases removed from V and 4 bases from J, the gap between germline ends came to 11 bases. The V gene's germline CDR1 is SQVTM and CDR2 ANQGSEA. CDR3 length: 13 amino acids. DNA of the CDR3: TGCAGCGTTGACGACCTAGTTGCAGATACGCAGTATTTT. Protein product: CSVDDLVADTQYF.

This chain links TRBV9 with TRBJ1-3, with 7 bases aligning to TRBD1. Trimming at V came to 0 bases and at J to 5 bases, leaving 11 bases not matched to a gene. The CDR3 covers 17 residues. Germline-derived CDR1 and CDR2 are SGDLS and YYNGEE. The CDR3 region is CASSVAPPGQSRNTIYF. The CDR3 coding sequence is TGTGCCAGCAGCGTAGCTCCACCGGGACAGTCAAGAAACACCATATATTTT.

J is TRBJ2-7 and V is TRBV7-9; a possible D gene is TRBD1 (5 bases). The V and J ends lost 0 bases and 1 base respectively, with 10 bases between them. The CDR3 loop spans 15 amino acids. Germline V lookup: CDR1 SEHNR, CDR2 FQNEAQ (reference sequence). CDR3 loop: CASSLAGDLSYEQYF. The DNA of the CDR3 is TGTGCCAGCAGCTTAGCAGGGGATCTTTCCTACGAGCAGTACTTC.

The chain combines TRBV2 with TRBJ2-7, with 8 nucleotides matching TRBD2. Germline values: CDR1 SNHLY, CDR2 FYNNEI. V lost 8 bases to trimming and J lost 3 bases; unmatched junction nucleotides: 24. CDR3 length: 19 residues. The CDR3 region has the DNA TGTGCCAGCTTACGGATGAACGGGGGGACGGGAGGGTGGGTCTACGAGCAGTACTTC. It translates to CASLRMNGGTGGWVYEQYF. Using reference TRBV2 and TRBJ2-7 for the parts outside the CDR3, the full variable domain is EPEVTQTPSHQVTQMGQEVILRCVPISNHLYFYWYRQILGQKVEFLVSFYNNEISEKSEIFDDQFSVERPDGSNFTLKIRSTKLEDSAMYFCASLRMNGGTGGWVYEQYFGPGTRLTVT.

This clone appeared once. The J gene is TRBJ2-7, the V gene TRBV23-1; D not resolved. TRBV23-1 belongs to the ORF category, with a function that is uncertain. The CDR3 contains 10 residues. Trimming stripped 10 bases from V and 6 bases from J, with 10 bases between. CDR3 loop: CATPRCEQYF. DNA of the CDR3: TGCGCCACCCCGAGGTGCGAGCAGTACTTC.

The V and J genes are TRBV29-1 and TRBJ2-7, with D perhaps TRBD1 (6 bases). CDR3 length: 14 residues. Trimming cost V 7 bases and J 0 bases, with 16 bases left between them. Germline CDR1 is SQVTM and CDR2 is ANQGSEA. Written as DNA, the CDR3 is TGCAGCGCTCGGACAGCGTCGAGCTCCTACGAGCAGTACTTC. Its protein is CSARTASSSYEQYF.

This clone was observed a few times. The chain carries TRBV11-2 and TRBJ1-2; D is unclear. V shed 0 bases and J shed 3 bases, with 2 bases lying between them. Germline V gene sequence: CDR1 SGHAT, CDR2 FQNNGV. The CDR3 runs to 12 residues. In DNA, the CDR3 is TGTGCCAGCAGCTTAGACTACTATGGCTACACCTTC. It is translated as CASSLDYYGYTF.

The genes are TRBV6-5 and TRBJ1-5, with 7 positions matching TRBD1. Germline values: CDR1 MNHEY, CDR2 SVGAGI. J gave up 0 bases and V 6 bases, and 5 bases lay outside the gene matches. This CDR3 has 15 amino acids. Here the CDR3 reads CASSWTGTSNQPQHF. CDR3 nucleotide sequence: TGTGCCAGCAGCTGGACAGGAACTAGCAATCAGCCCCAGCATTTT.

This chain joins TRBV5-1 and TRBJ2-3, with 10 bases matching TRBD1. This CDR3 is 16 amino acids long. Germline V gene data show CDR1 as SGHRS and CDR2 as YFSETQ. V lost 5 bases, J lost 1 base, and 7 bases stayed unmatched. The CDR3 is CASRPRDRGGTDTQYF. The CDR3 DNA reads TGCGCCAGCAGACCCCGGGACAGGGGAGGCACAGATACGCAGTATTTT.

The rearrangement joins TRBV7-9 to TRBJ1-3; TRBD1 matches 10 bases. The junction had 3 bases not matched to a gene; V was cut back by 5 bases and J by 2 bases. Germline V lookup: CDR1 SEHNR, CDR2 FQNEAQ (reference sequence). The CDR3 is 15 amino acids. This chain's CDR3 is CASSPGQGAGNTIYF. The CDR3 DNA reads as TGTGCCAGCAGCCCCGGACAGGGGGCTGGAAACACCATATATTTT.

The chain has TRBV4-1 and TRBJ2-5, with 11 bases fitting TRBD2. Unmatched junction bases numbered 13, after V lost 0 bases and J lost 4 bases. CDR1 and CDR2 from the germline V gene are MGHRA and YSYEKL. This CDR3 contains 19 residues. This CDR3 reads CASSQDPPASGGPPETQYF. The CDR3 region has the DNA TGCGCCAGCAGCCAAGATCCCCCGGCTAGCGGGGGGCCTCCAGAGACCCAGTACTTC.

The rearrangement joins TRBV6-1 to TRBJ2-3; TRBD2 agrees at 10 bases. V lost 2 bases, J lost 8 bases, and 10 bases stayed unmatched. Per the germline V gene, CDR1 is MNHNS and CDR2 is SASEGT. CDR3 size: 16 residues. CDR3 sequence reads: CASSELPSGSSTTQYF. CDR3 coding DNA: TGTGCCAGCAGTGAATTGCCTAGCGGGAGTAGTACTACGCAGTATTTT.

CDR3 protein: CASSPTGYYGYTF. DNA of the CDR3: TGTGCCAGCAGCCCTACAGGTTACTATGGCTACACCTTC. V is TRBV5-8 and J is TRBJ1-2, with D possibly being TRBD1 (5 bases). V dropped 4 bases and J dropped 3 bases, with 10 bases sitting between them. Germline-derived CDR1 and CDR2 are SGHTS and YDEGEE. This CDR3 has 13 amino acids. The whole variable domain, remainder taken from reference TRBV5-8 and TRBJ1-2, is EAGVTQSPTHLIKTRGQQATLRCSPISGHTSVYWYQQALGLGLQFLLWYDEGEERNRGNFPPRFSGRQFPNYSSELNVNALELEDSALYLCASSPTGYYGYTFGSGTRLTVV.

V usage is TRBV7-2 and J usage is TRBJ1-2; 10 bases are a match to TRBD1. With 5 bases clipped from V and 8 bases from J, the junction kept 5 bases outside the gene matches. The CDR3 covers 13 residues. Germline CDR1 is SGHTA and CDR2 is FQGNSA. The CDR3 reads CASSPGTGEGYTF. Written as DNA, the CDR3 is TGTGCCAGCAGCCCAGGGACAGGGGAGGGCTACACCTTC.

J is TRBJ2-1 and V is TRBV11-2; 14 nucleotides agree with TRBD2. This CDR3 has 16 amino acids. Germline V gene data show CDR1 as SGHAT and CDR2 as FQNNGV. After removal of 5 bases from V and 4 bases from J, the junction contained 4 bases not matched to a gene. DNA of the CDR3: TGTGCCAGCAGCCCCGGACTAGCGGGGGGTTACAATGAGCAGTTCTTC. This encodes CASSPGLAGGYNEQFF.

The table lists this clone with a count of one. This chain joins TRBV28 and TRBJ1-6, with 7 bases lining up with TRBD1. This CDR3 has 15 residues. Per the germline V gene, CDR1 is MDHEN and CDR2 is SYDVKM. V dropped 3 bases and J dropped 6; count of bases not matched to a gene: 5. CDR3 sequence reads: CASSFNRGFNSPLHF. CDR3 DNA sequence: TGTGCCAGCAGTTTTAACAGGGGCTTTAATTCACCCCTCCACTTT.

The chain couples TRBV7-9 to TRBJ1-1; 9 bases line up with TRBD1. Per the germline V gene, CDR1 is SEHNR and CDR2 is FQNEAQ (reference sequence). The CDR3 runs 14 residues. The ends lost 5 bases at V and 5 bases at J; junction bases unmatched: 6. CDR3 nucleotide sequence: TGTGCCAGCAGCAACGGGACAGGGTGGACTGAAGCTTTCTTT. Protein sequence: CASSNGTGWTEAFF. Combining the CDR3 with reference TRBV7-9 and TRBJ1-1 gives the whole variable domain DTGVSQNPRHKITKRGQNVTFRCDPISEHNRLYWYRQTLGQGPEFLTYFQNEAQLEKSRLLSDRFSAERPKGSFSTLEIQRTEQGDSAMYLCASSNGTGWTEAFFGQGTRLTVV.

A few counts support this clone. The chain has TRBV29-1 and TRBJ2-1; D possibly corresponds to TRBD2 (5 bases). Between the trimmed V and J ends, which lost 1 base and 9 bases, there was a span of 13 bases. The CDR3 contains 13 residues. Germline V gives CDR1 SQVTM, CDR2 ANQGSEA. Here the CDR3 DNA reads TGCAGCGTTGAAGTAAGGCGACGGGGTGAGCAGTTCTTC. It codes for CSVEVRRRGEQFF.

This chain uses TRBV6-1 with TRBJ2-6; D remains unclear. CDR1 is MNHNS, CDR2 SASEGT, per germline. Trimming took off 3 bases at V and 4 bases at J, with 13 bases between the two ends. This CDR3 has 16 residues. The CDR3 sequence: CASSDTHGSGANVLTF. CDR3 sequence (DNA): TGTGCCAGCAGTGACACTCACGGGTCCGGGGCCAACGTCCTGACTTTC.

In its sample, this clone was seen a few times. V is TRBV18 and J is TRBJ1-1; D uncertain. There are 17 residues in the CDR3. The V and J ends lost 5 bases and 3 bases respectively, with 22 bases between them. Germline CDR1 reads KGHSH; CDR2 reads LQKENI. Here the CDR3 DNA reads TGTGCCAGCTCAAACCGACGGAGTGCTAATTTGGACACTGAAGCTTTCTTT. It is translated as CASSNRRSANLDTEAFF.

This clone was found once. V gene TRBV10-2 combines with J gene TRBJ2-3, with 14 bases fitting TRBD2. The CDR3 is made up of 15 amino acids. V shed 4 bases, J shed 3 bases, and the junction held 0 bases outside the gene matches. From germline, CDR1 is WSHSY and CDR2 SAAADI. Written as DNA, the CDR3 is TGCGCCAGCAGTGGACTAGCGGGAGGGACAGATACGCAGTATTTT. As protein: CASSGLAGGTDTQYF.